This passage covers 17 T cell receptor beta chains from one sample sequenced in a study of CD8 T cells in ankylosing spondylitis. Study findings and constraints: Several highly homologous variants made up a TCR beta motif, and this motif appeared characteristic of ankylosing spondylitis blood.

MiXCR, run by TCRdb on the 5' RACE reads, gives a single entry per CDR3 protein. The table has fewer than 650,000 distinct CDR3 sequences, 10% to 15% seen once. No antigen is known for these receptors. Sequenced: blood, either unsorted or a sorted T cell fraction (not recorded which). All receptors come from a male donor with ankylosing spondylitis.

V and J are TRBV18 and TRBJ2-1; D is perhaps TRBD1 or TRBD2 (6 bases each). The CDR3 sequence is 13 residues long. The V gene lost 4 bases and the J gene lost 9 bases, with 13 bases spanning the gap. Germline-derived CDR1 and CDR2 are KGHSH and LQKENI. The DNA of the CDR3 is TGTGCCAGCTCACTTGAACAGGGACTTGAGCAGTTCTTC. Its protein is CASSLEQGLEQFF.

The table lists this clonotype with many counts. V and J are TRBV7-9 and TRBJ1-4; no clear D. Per the germline V gene, CDR1 is SEHNR and CDR2 is FQNEAQ (reference sequence). The CDR3 covers 11 residues. V was shortened by 3 bases and J by 8 bases, with 4 bases between the two germline ends. The CDR3 DNA is TGTGCCAGCAGCTTGACAGAAAAACTGTTTTTT. This codes for CASSLTEKLFF. Variable domain in full (rest from reference TRBV7-9 and TRBJ1-4): DTGVSQNPRHKITKRGQNVTFRCDPISEHNRLYWYRQTLGQGPEFLTYFQNEAQLEKSRLLSDRFSAERPKGSFSTLEIQRTEQGDSAMYLCASSLTEKLFFGSGTQLSVL.

In this sample, this clonotype turned up a few times. V usage is TRBV5-6 and J usage is TRBJ1-2; D not resolved. The CDR3 is 18 amino acids. The V and J ends lost 4 bases and 2 bases respectively, with 24 bases between them. Per germline, CDR1 SGHDT and CDR2 YYEEEE. The CDR3 bases are TGTGCCAGCAGCGAGTTATCCCCATCCCGGGGTCACAACTATGGCTACACCTTC. It is translated as CASSELSPSRGHNYGYTF.

This clonotype was detected once. The genes are TRBV18 and TRBJ2-7; 14 bases align to TRBD2. CDR1 is KGHSH and CDR2 is LQKENI in the germline V gene. V shed 6 bases, J shed 6 bases, and the junction held 7 bases outside the gene matches. This CDR3 region has 15 residues. CDR3 sequence reads: CASSLGLAGDGEQYF. The DNA for the CDR3 is TGTGCCAGCTCCCTGGGACTAGCGGGAGACGGCGAGCAGTACTTC.

The gene calls are TRBV20-1 and TRBJ2-5; D unresolved. Germline V gene sequence: CDR1 DFQATT, CDR2 SNEGSKA (reference sequence). The CDR3 is made up of 13 amino acids. V was shortened by 0 bases and J by 5 bases, with 10 bases between the two germline ends. DNA of the CDR3: TGCAGTGCTAGAGATTTACAAGAGGAGACCCAGTACTTC. Translating gives CSARDLQEETQYF.

The CDR3 region has the DNA TGTGCCAGCGGGACTAGCGGGACCCCCCATGAGCAGTTCTTC. It translates to CASGTSGTPHEQFF. V usage is TRBV11-3 and J usage is TRBJ2-1, with 13 bases identical to TRBD2. Trimming took 8 bases from V and 8 from J; bases not matched to a gene: 6. This CDR3 has 14 residues. Germline values: CDR1 SGHNT, CDR2 YENEEA.

The chain employs TRBV20-1 and TRBJ1-2; no firm D call. V lost 1 base and J lost 8, with 17 bases in between. The CDR3 is made up of 14 amino acids. CDR1 is DFQATT and CDR2 is SNEGSKA in the germline V gene (reference sequence). CDR3 loop: CSARAGRRDAGYTF. In nucleotides, the CDR3 is TGCAGTGCTAGAGCAGGCAGACGAGATGCGGGCTACACCTTC.

This clonotype was counted between two and nine times. J is TRBJ1-1 and V is TRBV29-1, with D hard to call. CDR1 and CDR2 (germline): SQVTM, ANQGSEA. This CDR3 region has 11 residues. Trimming shortened V by 3 bases and J by 3 bases, and 5 bases separated the two germline ends. The DNA for the CDR3 is TGCAGCGTTGATCATCACACTGAAGCTTTCTTT. It specifies CSVDHHTEAFF.

Many counts were recorded for this clonotype. The V call is TRBV6-1, the J call TRBJ2-2; 8 nucleotides match TRBD2. Per germline, CDR1 MNHNS and CDR2 SASEGT. After removal of 6 bases from V and 7 bases from J, the junction contained 13 bases not matched to a gene. This CDR3 contains 16 residues. The CDR3 coding sequence is TGTGCCAGCAGCGACCCCCATGCGGGAGGCGTCGGGGAGCTGTTTTTT. Translated, it gives CASSDPHAGGVGELFF.

V is TRBV4-2 and J is TRBJ2-3; 10 bases are a match to TRBD2. V shed 0 bases and J 6 bases; nucleotides not matched to a gene: 12. Germline V lookup: CDR1 LGHNA, CDR2 YNFKEQ. The CDR3 length is 18 residues. In DNA, the CDR3 is TGTGCCAGCAGCCAAGATCGAGGGTCTAGCGGGAGAGGTGATACGCAGTATTTT. This codes for CASSQDRGSSGRGDTQYF.

This chain uses TRBV7-2 with TRBJ2-3; 8 bases agree with TRBD2. Germline V gene data show CDR1 as SGHTA and CDR2 as FQGNSA. There are 15 residues in the CDR3. The V gene end was trimmed by 1 base and the J gene end by 2 bases; junction bases not matched to a gene: 2. CDR3 sequence: CASSLVLAATDTQYF. CDR3 bases: TGTGCCAGCAGCTTAGTACTAGCGGCCACAGATACGCAGTATTTT.

Only one count was recorded for this clonotype. J is TRBJ2-5 and V is TRBV20-1; no firm D call. Trimming pared 1 base from V and 4 bases from J, leaving 16 bases between. There are 15 residues in the CDR3. Germline loops: CDR1 DFQATT, CDR2 SNEGSKA (reference sequence). The CDR3 reads CSARAPGPPGETQYF. CDR3 bases: TGCAGTGCTAGAGCCCCCGGGCCCCCGGGAGAGACCCAGTACTTC.

This clonotype was found once. Here the CDR3 reads CASSQDRGRADTQYF. The CDR3 DNA follows: TGTGCCAGCAGCCAGGACAGGGGGCGAGCAGATACGCAGTATTTT. The chain employs TRBV5-5 and TRBJ2-3; TRBD1 aligns across 11 bases. After removal of 4 bases from V and 4 bases from J, the junction contained 5 bases not matched to a gene. Germline CDR1 is SGHKS and CDR2 is YYEKEE (reference sequence). This CDR3 has 15 residues.

This clonotype was detected a few times. The gene calls are TRBV10-2 and TRBJ2-1; no clear D gene. CDR1 is WSHSY and CDR2 is SAAADI in the germline V gene. With 5 bases removed from V and 9 bases from J, the gap between germline ends came to 11 bases. The CDR3 is 12 amino acids. The DNA for the CDR3 is TGCGCCAGCAGTCAGGTTATCGGTGAGCAGTTCTTC. Translating gives CASSQVIGEQFF.

This clonotype has only a few counts. The chain links TRBV27 to TRBJ2-1; TRBD2 agrees at 14 bases. There are 18 residues in the CDR3. The J segment lost 4 bases and the V segment lost 6 bases, leaving 11 bases of the junction unmatched. Looked up from germline, CDR1 is MNHEY and CDR2 is SMNVEV (reference sequence). The CDR3: CASRPQGLAGVGYNEQFF. The CDR3 bases are TGTGCCAGCAGACCACAGGGACTAGCGGGAGTCGGTTACAATGAGCAGTTCTTC.

In its sample, this clonotype was seen a few times. The chain carries TRBV5-1 and TRBJ2-5; 10 nucleotides match TRBD2. CDR1 is SGHRS, CDR2 YFSETQ, per germline. With 4 bases clipped from V and 4 bases from J, the junction kept 4 bases outside the gene matches. The CDR3 is 14 amino acids. CDR3 nucleotides: TGCGCCAGCAGCACCCGGACTAGCGGAGAGACCCAGTACTTC. Its protein is CASSTRTSGETQYF.

This clonotype was picked up a small number of times. This chain connects TRBV13 to TRBJ2-3, with TRBD2 matching over 7 bases. CDR1 is PRHDT and CDR2 is FYEKMQ in the germline V gene (reference sequence). The CDR3 runs to 17 residues. J was trimmed by 4 bases and V by 2 bases; bases with no gene match: 12. This CDR3 reads CASSLRSGIGMADTQYF. As DNA, the CDR3 is TGTGCCAGCAGCTTAAGAAGCGGGATAGGTATGGCAGATACGCAGTATTTT.